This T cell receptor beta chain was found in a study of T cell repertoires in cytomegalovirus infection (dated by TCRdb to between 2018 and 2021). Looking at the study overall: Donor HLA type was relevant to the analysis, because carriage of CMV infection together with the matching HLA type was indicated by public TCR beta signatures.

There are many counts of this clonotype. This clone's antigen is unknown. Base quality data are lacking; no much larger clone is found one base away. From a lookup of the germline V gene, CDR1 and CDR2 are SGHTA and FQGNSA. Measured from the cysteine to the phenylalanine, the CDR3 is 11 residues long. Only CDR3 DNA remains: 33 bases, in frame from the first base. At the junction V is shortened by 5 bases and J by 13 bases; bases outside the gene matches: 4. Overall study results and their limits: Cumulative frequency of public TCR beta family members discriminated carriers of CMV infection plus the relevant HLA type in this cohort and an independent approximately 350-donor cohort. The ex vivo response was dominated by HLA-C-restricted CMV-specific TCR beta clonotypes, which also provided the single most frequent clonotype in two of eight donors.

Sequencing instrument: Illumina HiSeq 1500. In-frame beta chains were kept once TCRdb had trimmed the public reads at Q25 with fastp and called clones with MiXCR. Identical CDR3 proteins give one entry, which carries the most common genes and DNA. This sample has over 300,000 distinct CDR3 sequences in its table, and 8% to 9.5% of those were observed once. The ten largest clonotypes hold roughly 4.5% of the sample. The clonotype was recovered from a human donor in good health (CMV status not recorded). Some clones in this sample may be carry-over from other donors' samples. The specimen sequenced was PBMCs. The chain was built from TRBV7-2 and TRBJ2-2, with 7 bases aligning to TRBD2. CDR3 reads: CASSNGLGLFF. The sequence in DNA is TGTGCCAGCAGCAACGGACTAGGGCTGTTTTTT.